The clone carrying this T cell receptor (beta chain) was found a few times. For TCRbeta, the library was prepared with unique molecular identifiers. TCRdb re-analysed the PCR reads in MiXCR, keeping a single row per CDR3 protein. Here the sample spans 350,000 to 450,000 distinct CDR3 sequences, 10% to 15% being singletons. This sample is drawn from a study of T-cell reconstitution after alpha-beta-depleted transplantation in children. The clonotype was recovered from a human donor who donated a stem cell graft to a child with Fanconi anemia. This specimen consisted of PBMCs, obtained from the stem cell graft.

DNA for the CDR3: TGTGCCAGCAGCCAGACCGGGACGGAAAATTCACCCCTCCACTTT. Residues: CASSQTGTENSPLHF. The chain employs TRBV14 and TRBJ1-6, with TRBD1 as a possible D gene (5 bases). The CDR3 is 15 residues long. CDR1 and CDR2 from the germline V gene are SGHDN and FVKESK. Trimming shortened V by 3 bases and J by 7 bases, and 13 bases separated the two germline ends.